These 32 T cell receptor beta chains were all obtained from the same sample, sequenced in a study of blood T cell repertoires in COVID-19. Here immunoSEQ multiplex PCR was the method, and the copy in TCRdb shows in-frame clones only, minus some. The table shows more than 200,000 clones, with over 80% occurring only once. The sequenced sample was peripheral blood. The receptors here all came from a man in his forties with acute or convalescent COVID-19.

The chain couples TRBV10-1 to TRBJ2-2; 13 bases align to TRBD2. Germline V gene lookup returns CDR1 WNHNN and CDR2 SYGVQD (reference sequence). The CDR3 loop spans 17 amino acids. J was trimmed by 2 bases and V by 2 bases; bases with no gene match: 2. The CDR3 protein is CASSEGLAGVNTGELFF. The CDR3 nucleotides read TGCGCCAGCAGTGAGGGACTAGCGGGGGTTAACACCGGGGAGCTGTTTTTT.

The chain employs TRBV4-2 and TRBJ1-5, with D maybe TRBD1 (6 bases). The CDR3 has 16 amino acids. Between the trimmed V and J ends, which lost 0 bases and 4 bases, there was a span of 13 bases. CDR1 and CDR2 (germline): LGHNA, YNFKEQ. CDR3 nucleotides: TGTGCCAGCAGCCAAGAAGGGCAGGGGCGAAATCAGCCCCAGCATTTT. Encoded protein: CASSQEGQGRNQPQHF.

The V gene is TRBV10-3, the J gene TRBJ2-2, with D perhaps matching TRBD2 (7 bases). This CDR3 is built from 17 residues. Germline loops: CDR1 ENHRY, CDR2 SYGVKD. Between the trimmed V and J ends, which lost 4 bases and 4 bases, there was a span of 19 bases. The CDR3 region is CAISAPAGAPGTGELFF. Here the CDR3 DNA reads TGTGCCATCAGTGCCCCCGCGGGGGCGCCGGGCACCGGGGAGCTGTTTTTT.

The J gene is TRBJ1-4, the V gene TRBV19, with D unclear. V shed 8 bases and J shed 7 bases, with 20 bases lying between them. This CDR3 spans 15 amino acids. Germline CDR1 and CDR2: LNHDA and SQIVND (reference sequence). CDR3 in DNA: TGTGCCAGTCAGAACCGAGCGGCCCCCGGTGAAAAACTGTTTTTT. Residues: CASQNRAAPGEKLFF.

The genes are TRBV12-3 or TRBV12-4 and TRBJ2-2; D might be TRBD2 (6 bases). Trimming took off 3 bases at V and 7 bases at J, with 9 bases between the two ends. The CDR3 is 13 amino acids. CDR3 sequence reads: CASSFREDGELFF. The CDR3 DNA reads TGTGCCAGCAGTTTCAGGGAGGACGGGGAGCTGTTTTTT.

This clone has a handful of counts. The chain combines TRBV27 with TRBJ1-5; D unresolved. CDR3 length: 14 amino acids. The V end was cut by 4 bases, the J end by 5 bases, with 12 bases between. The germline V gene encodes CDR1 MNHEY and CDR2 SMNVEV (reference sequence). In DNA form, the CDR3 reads TGTGCCAGCAGTTGGAAAGGGAGCTATCAGCCCCAGCATTTT. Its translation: CASSWKGSYQPQHF.

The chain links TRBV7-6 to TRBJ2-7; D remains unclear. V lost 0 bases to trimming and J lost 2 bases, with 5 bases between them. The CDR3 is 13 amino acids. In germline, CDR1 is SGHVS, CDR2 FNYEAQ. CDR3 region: CASSLAQTYEQYF. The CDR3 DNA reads TGTGCCAGCAGCTTAGCACAGACCTACGAGCAGTACTTC.

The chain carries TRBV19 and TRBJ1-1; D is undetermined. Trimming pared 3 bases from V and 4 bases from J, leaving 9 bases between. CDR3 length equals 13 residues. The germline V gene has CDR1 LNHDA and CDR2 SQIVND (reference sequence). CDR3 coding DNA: TGTGCCAGTAGTATCCTTTCCTCCACTGAAGCTTTCTTT. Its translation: CASSILSSTEAFF.

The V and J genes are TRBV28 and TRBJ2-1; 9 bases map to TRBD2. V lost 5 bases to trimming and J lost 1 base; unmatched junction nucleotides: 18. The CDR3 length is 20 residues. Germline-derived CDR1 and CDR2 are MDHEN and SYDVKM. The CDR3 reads CASSPFGSGSARGSYNEQFF. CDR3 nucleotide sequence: TGTGCCAGCAGTCCCTTTGGTAGCGGGAGTGCTAGGGGGTCCTACAATGAGCAGTTCTTC. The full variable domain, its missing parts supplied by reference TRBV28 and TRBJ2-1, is DVKVTQSSRYLVKRTGEKVFLECVQDMDHENMFWYRQDPGLGLRLIYFSYDVKMKEKGDIPEGYSVSREKKERFSLILESASTNQTSMYLCASSPFGSGSARGSYNEQFFGPGTRLTVL.

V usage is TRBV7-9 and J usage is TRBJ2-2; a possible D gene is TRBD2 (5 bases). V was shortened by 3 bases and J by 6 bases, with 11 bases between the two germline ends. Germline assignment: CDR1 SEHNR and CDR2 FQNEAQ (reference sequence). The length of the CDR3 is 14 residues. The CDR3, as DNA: TGTGCCAGCAGCTTTGAGGGCCTGGCCGGGGAGCTGTTTTTT. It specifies CASSFEGLAGELFF.

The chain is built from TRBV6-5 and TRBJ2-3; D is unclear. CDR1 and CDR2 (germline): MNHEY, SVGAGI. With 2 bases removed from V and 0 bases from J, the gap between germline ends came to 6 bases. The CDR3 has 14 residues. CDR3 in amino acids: CASSYGQSTDTQYF. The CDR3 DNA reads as TGTGCCAGCAGTTACGGGCAGAGCACAGATACGCAGTATTTT.

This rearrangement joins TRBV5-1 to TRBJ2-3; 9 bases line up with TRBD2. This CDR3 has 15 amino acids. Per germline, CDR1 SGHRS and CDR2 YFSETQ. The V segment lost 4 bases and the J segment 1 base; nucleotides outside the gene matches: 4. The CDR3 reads CASSRGLAGTDTQYF. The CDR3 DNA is TGCGCCAGCAGCAGGGGACTAGCTGGCACAGATACGCAGTATTTT.

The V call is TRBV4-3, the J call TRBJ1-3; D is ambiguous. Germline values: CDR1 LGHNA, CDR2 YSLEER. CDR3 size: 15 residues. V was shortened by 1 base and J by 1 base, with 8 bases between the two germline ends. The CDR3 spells CASSQVGASGNTIYF. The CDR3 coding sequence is TGCGCCAGCAGCCAAGTGGGAGCGTCTGGAAACACCATATATTTT.

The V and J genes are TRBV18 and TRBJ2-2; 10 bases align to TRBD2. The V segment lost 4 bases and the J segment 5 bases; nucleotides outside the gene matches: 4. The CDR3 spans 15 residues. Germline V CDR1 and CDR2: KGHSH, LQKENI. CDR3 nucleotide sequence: TGTGCCAGCTCACTTGGGACTAGCGATACCGGGGAGCTGTTTTTT. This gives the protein CASSLGTSDTGELFF.

The CDR3 protein is CASTNRMVYGYTF. The CDR3 DNA reads as TGTGCCAGCACTAATAGAATGGTCTATGGCTACACCTTC. The gene calls are TRBV28 and TRBJ1-2; D gene ambiguous. The CDR3 sequence is 13 residues long. Germline V CDR1 and CDR2: MDHEN, SYDVKM. Trimming shortened V by 7 bases and J by 4 bases, and 13 bases separated the two germline ends.

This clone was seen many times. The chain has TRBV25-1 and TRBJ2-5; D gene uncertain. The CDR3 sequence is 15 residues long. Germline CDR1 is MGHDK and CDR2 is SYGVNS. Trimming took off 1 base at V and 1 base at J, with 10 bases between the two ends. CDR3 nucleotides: TGTGCCAGCAGTGAATCGGGTATGCCCCAAGAGACCCAGTACTTC. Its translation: CASSESGMPQETQYF.

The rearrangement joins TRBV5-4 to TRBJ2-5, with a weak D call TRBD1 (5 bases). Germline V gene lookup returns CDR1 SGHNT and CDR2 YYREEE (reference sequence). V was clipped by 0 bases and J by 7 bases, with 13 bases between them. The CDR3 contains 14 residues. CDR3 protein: CASSLASGAGTQYF. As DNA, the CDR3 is TGTGCCAGCAGCTTGGCATCTGGGGCAGGGACCCAGTACTTC.

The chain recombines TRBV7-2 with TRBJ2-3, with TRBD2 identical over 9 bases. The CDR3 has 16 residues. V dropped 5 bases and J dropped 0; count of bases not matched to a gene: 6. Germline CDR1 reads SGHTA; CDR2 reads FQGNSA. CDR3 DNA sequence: TGTGCCAGCAGCACAGGGACTAGCACCAGCACAGATACGCAGTATTTT. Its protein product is CASSTGTSTSTDTQYF.

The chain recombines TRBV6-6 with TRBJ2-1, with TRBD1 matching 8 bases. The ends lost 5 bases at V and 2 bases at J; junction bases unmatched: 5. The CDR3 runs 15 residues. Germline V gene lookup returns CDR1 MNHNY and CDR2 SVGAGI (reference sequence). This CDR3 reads CASSDLGQAYNEQFF. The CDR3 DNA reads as TGTGCCAGCAGTGATCTGGGACAGGCCTACAATGAGCAGTTCTTC.

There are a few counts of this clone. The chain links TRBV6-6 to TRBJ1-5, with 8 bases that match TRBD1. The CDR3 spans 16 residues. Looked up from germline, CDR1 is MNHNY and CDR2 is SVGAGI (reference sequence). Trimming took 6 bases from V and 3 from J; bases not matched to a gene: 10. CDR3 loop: CASSTSRTGSNQPQHF. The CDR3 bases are TGTGCCAGCAGCACCTCCCGGACAGGGTCCAATCAGCCCCAGCATTTT.

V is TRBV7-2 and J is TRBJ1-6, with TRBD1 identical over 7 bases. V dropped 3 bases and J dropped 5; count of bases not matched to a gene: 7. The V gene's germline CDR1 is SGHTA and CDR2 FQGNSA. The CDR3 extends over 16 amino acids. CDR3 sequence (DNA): TGTGCCAGCAGCTTCATACAGGGGTTCAATAATTCACCCCTCCACTTT. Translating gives CASSFIQGFNNSPLHF.

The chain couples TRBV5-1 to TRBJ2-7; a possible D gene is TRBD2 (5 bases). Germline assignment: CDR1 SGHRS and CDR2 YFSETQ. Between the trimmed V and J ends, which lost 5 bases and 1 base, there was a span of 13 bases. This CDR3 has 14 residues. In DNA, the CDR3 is TGCGCCAGCAGGAATCATGAGGGATCCTACGAGCAGTACTTC. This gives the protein CASRNHEGSYEQYF.

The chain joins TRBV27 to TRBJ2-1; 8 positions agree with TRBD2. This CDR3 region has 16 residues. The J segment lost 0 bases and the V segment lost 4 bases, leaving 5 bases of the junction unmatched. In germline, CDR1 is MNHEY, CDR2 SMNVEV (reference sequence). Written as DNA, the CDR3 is TGTGCCAGCAGTTGGTCCGGGACTAGCTCCTACAATGAGCAGTTCTTC. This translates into CASSWSGTSSYNEQFF.

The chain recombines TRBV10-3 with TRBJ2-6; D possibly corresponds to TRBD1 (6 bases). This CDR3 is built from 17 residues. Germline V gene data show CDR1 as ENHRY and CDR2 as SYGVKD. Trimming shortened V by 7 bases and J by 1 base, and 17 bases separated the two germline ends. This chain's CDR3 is CAINSGVKRSGANVLTF. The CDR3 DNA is TGTGCCATCAATTCAGGGGTCAAACGGTCTGGGGCCAACGTCCTGACTTTC.

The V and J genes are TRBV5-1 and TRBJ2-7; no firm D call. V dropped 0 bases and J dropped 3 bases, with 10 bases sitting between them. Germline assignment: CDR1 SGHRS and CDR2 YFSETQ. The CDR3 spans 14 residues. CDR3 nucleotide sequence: TGCGCCAGCAGCTTGGCCCCACCAGACTACGAGCAGTACTTC. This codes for CASSLAPPDYEQYF.

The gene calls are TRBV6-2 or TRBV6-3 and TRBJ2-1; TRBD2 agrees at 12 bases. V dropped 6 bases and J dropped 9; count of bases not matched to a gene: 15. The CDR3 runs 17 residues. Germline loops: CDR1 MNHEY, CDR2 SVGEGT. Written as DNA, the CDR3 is TGTGCCAGCAGCACAATCTTGGGGACTAGCGGGTCTGCTGAGCAGTTCTTC. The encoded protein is CASSTILGTSGSAEQFF.

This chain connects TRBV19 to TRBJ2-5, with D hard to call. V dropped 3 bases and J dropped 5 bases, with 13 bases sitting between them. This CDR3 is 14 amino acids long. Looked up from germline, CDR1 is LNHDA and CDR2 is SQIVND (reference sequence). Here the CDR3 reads CASSITPGWETQYF. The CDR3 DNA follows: TGTGCCAGTAGTATTACACCCGGGTGGGAGACCCAGTACTTC.

CDR3 amino acids: CSARGGSSGSTDTQYF. As DNA, the CDR3 is TGCAGCGCCCGAGGGGGGTCTAGCGGGAGCACAGATACGCAGTATTTT. J is TRBJ2-3 and V is TRBV29-1, with 8 bases lining up with TRBD2. Trimming at V came to 7 bases and at J to 0 bases, leaving 12 bases not matched to a gene. The CDR3 contains 16 residues. Germline CDR1 is SQVTM and CDR2 is ANQGSEA.

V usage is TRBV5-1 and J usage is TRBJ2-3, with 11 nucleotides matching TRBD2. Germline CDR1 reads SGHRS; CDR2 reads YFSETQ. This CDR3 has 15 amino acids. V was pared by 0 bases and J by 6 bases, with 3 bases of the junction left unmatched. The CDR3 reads CASSLELAGADTQYF. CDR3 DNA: TGCGCCAGCAGCTTGGAACTAGCGGGAGCCGATACGCAGTATTTT.

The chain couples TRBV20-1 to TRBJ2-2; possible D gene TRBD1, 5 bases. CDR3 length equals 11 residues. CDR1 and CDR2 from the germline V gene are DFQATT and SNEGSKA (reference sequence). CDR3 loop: CSADSAGELFF. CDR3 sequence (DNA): TGCAGCGCTGACAGCGCCGGGGAGCTGTTTTTT.

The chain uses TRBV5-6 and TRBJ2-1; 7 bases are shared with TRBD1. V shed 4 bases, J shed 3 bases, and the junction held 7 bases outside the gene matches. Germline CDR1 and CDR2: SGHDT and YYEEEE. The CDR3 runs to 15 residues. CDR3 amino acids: CASSGGQKYYNEQFF. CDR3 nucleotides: TGTGCCAGCAGCGGGGGACAGAAATACTACAATGAGCAGTTCTTC.

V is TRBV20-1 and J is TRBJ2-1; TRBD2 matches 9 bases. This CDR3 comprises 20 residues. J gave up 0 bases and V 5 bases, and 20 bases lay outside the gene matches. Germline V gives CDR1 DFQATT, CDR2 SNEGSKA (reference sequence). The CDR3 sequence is CSARALAGLNTTHSYNEQFF. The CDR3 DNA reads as TGCAGTGCTCGTGCTCTAGCGGGACTAAATACAACCCACTCCTACAATGAGCAGTTCTTC.